These 6 T cell receptor beta chains originate from one sample sequenced in a study of CDR3 diversity in severe acne. TCRdb re-called the PCR reads with MiXCR, one entry per CDR3 protein. The data show more than 80,000 distinct CDR3 sequences, about 49% seen once. Source material: blood. These receptors came from a male donor with severe acne vulgaris.

The chain employs TRBV15 and TRBJ2-1; 9 bases are shared with TRBD2. This CDR3 region has 16 residues. J was trimmed by 3 bases and V by 1 base; bases with no gene match: 4. From germline, CDR1 is LNHNV and CDR2 YYDKDF (reference sequence). CDR3 nucleotide sequence: TGTGCCACCAGCAGAGGACTAGCGGCCATCTACAATGAGCAGTTCTTC. Its protein product is CATSRGLAAIYNEQFF.

The sample holds many counts of this clonotype. CDR3 in DNA: TGTGCCAGCAGCCTCGGACAGGGAGGGCAGCCCCAGCATTTT. Its translation: CASSLGQGGQPQHF. The rearrangement joins TRBV9 to TRBJ1-5; 8 bases align to TRBD1. The V and J ends lost 4 bases and 7 bases, in that order; junction bases with no gene match: 7. The germline gives CDR1 SGDLS, CDR2 YYNGEE. This CDR3 region has 14 residues.

In its sample, this clonotype was seen many times. The chain carries TRBV7-8 and TRBJ2-2; no firm D call. Germline CDR1 SGHVS, CDR2 FQNEAQ. V was clipped by 1 base and J by 5 bases, with 14 bases between them. The CDR3 consists of 16 residues. In DNA, the CDR3 is TGTGCCAGCAGCTTAGGAGGCCGGACCGCGACCGGGGAGCTGTTTTTT. Its translation is CASSLGGRTATGELFF.

The chain employs TRBV7-9 and TRBJ2-5, with 8 bases fitting TRBD2. CDR1 and CDR2 (germline): SEHNR, FQNEAQ (reference sequence). V shed 10 bases and J 3 bases; nucleotides not matched to a gene: 19. The length of the CDR3 is 17 residues. DNA for the CDR3: TGTGCCACAAGCCGATCAAGAACGGGACTAGTGGAAGAGACCCAGTACTTC. As protein: CATSRSRTGLVEETQYF.

This clonotype was detected ten times or more. The V gene is TRBV7-6, the J gene TRBJ1-3; tentatively, D is TRBD1 (5 bases). There are 15 residues in the CDR3. V gave up 5 bases and J gave up 0 bases, with 11 bases separating them. The V gene's germline CDR1 is SGHVS and CDR2 FNYEAQ. The CDR3 sequence is CASSLDTNSGNTIYF. The CDR3 DNA is TGTGCCAGCAGCCTGGACACCAACTCTGGAAACACCATATATTTT.

This clonotype has a count of ten or more. The chain links TRBV30 to TRBJ1-1; tentative D call: TRBD1 (5 bases). The CDR3 spans 12 residues. V lost 3 bases, J lost 8 bases, and 13 bases lay in between. Germline values: CDR1 GTSNPN, CDR2 SVGIG (reference sequence). CDR3 amino acids: CAWRPGGAEAFF. The CDR3 nucleotides are TGTGCCTGGAGGCCCGGAGGGGCGGAAGCTTTCTTT.